The 2 T cell receptor beta chains below come from one sample, sequenced in a study of shared clonotypes between healthy human individuals. The assay was immunoSEQ multiplex PCR, and TCRdb's table has in-frame clones only and misses some. The table includes 450,000 to 550,000 clones, 70% to 80% detected once. Input material: PBMCs. These receptors came from a middle-aged woman in good health. Some clones in this sample may be carry-over from other donors' samples.

V usage is TRBV30 and J usage is TRBJ1-1; no clear D gene. The germline V gene has CDR1 GTSNPN and CDR2 SVGIG (reference sequence). Trimming cost V 0 bases and J 4 bases, with 9 bases left between them. This CDR3 has 13 amino acids. CDR3 coding DNA: TGTGCCTGGAGTGTAGGGCTGGGCACTGAAGCTTTCTTT. Amino acid sequence: CAWSVGLGTEAFF.

The CDR3, as DNA: TGCGCCAGCAGCTTGGGGACGGGTGGCGGGGAGCAGTTCTTC. It specifies CASSLGTGGGEQFF. The rearrangement joins TRBV5-1 to TRBJ2-1; D is possibly TRBD2 (5 bases). CDR3 length: 14 residues. V was cut by 0 bases and J by 10 bases, with 14 bases left in between. Germline-derived CDR1 and CDR2 are SGHRS and YFSETQ.